This T cell receptor (beta chain) was identified during a study of T cells in localized non-small cell lung cancer. Overall study results and limits: Detection in adjacent lung was observed for a median 57 of the top 100 tumor clones. It was uninvolved adjacent lung that showed the highest T cell clonality, exceeding tumor. The study sequenced only one region of the tumor. As a result, intratumor heterogeneity could not be excluded and remains possible.

On this clone itself: Its target is unknown.

CDR1 is MNHEY, CDR2 SVGAGI, per germline. Between the trimmed V and J ends, which lost 7 bases and 0 bases, there was a span of 9 bases. This CDR3 is 13 amino acids long. TCRdb's copy holds only in-frame clones and misses some; the assay was immunoSEQ multiplex PCR. The data contain under 150,000 clones, about 90% of them singletons. The source material was peripheral blood, sampled before any cancer treatment. The sequence was collected from a female donor older than 55 with stage I lung adenocarcinoma. The V and J genes are TRBV6-5 and TRBJ1-1, with D unresolved. Here the CDR3 DNA reads TGTGCCAGCAACAGAAAACTGAACACTGAAGCTTTCTTT. The encoded protein is CASNRKLNTEAFF.